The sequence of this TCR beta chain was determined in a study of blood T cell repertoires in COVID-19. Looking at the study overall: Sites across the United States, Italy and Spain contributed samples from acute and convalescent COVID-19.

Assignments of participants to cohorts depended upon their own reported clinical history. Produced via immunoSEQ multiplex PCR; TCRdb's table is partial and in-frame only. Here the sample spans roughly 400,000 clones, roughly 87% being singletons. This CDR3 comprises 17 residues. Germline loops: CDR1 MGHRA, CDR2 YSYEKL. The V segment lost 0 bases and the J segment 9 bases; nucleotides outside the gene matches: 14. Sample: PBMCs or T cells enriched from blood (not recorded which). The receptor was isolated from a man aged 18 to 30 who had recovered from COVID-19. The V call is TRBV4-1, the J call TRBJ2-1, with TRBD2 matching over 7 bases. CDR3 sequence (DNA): TGCGCCAGCAGCCAAGATCTAGGACTAGTCGGAGGCAGTGAGCAGTTCTTC. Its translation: CASSQDLGLVGGSEQFF.